The present T cell receptor beta chain was sequenced within a study of T-cell memory formation after mild COVID-19. Notes on the study in general: The main location of contracting CD4+ clones was CM and EM, and that of contracting CD8+ clones was EMRA. Some responding clones appeared in pre-infection memory, suggesting cross-reactive memory joined.

A remark on this clonotype: The antigen remains unidentified. Sequence at one end of the junction differs from germline and may be a read error.

5'RACE with constant-segment primers yielded barcoded, UMI-tagged TCR alpha and TCR beta cDNA libraries. In TCRdb, the 5' RACE reads were re-called with MiXCR into one record per CDR3 protein. The table records roughly 550,000 distinct CDR3 sequences, about 20% of them present only once. Sequenced input: PBMCs or a T cell subset sorted from them (not recorded which). The source is an adult woman who had mild COVID-19 (a few samples of this study predate the infection). Cell type and time point are not known.

The CDR3 bases are TGTGCCAGCAGTTCGAATCCGGGACTAGTGACAAGCATAGATACGCAGTATTTT. Translated, it gives CASSSNPGLVTSIDTQYF. V usage is TRBV6-5 and J usage is TRBJ2-3; the match to TRBD2 covers 8 bases. Germline V lookup: CDR1 MNHEY, CDR2 SVGAGI. This CDR3 has 18 amino acids.